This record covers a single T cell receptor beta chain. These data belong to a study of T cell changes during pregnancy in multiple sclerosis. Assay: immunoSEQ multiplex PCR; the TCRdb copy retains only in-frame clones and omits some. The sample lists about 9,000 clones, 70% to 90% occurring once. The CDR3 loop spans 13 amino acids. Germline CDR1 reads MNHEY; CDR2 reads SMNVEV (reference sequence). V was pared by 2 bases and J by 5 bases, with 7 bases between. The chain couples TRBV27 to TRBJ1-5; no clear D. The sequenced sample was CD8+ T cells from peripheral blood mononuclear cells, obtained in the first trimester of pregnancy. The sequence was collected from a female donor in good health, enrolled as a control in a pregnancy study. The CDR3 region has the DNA TGTGCCAGCAGTTTACGGGTGTATCAGCCCCAGCATTTT. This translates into CASSLRVYQPQHF.